The subject of this entry is one T cell receptor (beta chain). The data belong to a study of blood T cell repertoires in COVID-19. Study as a whole: Samples came from the United States, Italy and Spain, spanning acute and convalescent COVID-19. T cells, B-cell-depleted T cells, or PBMCs supplied cDNA or gDNA.

Original processing notes: Using reference gene primer amplification, nucleated cell counts were estimated. Repertoires were generated with immunoSEQ multiplex PCR, while TCRdb's copy carries only in-frame clones and drops some. That table gives V, J and clone size, and the DNA gave D and trimming. This table has more than 100,000 clones, roughly 80% appearing once. Germline loops: CDR1 KGHDR, CDR2 SFDVKD. V lost 3 bases to trimming and J lost 7 bases; unmatched junction nucleotides: 3. The CDR3 extends over 13 amino acids. The sample was peripheral blood. This chain uses TRBV24-1 with TRBJ1-2; TRBD1 aligns across 8 bases. The clonotype comes from a human donor in a cohort sampled during active COVID-19. CDR3 in amino acids: CATSDHQGAGYTF. CDR3 DNA sequence: TGTGCCACCAGTGATCACCAGGGGGCTGGCTACACCTTC.